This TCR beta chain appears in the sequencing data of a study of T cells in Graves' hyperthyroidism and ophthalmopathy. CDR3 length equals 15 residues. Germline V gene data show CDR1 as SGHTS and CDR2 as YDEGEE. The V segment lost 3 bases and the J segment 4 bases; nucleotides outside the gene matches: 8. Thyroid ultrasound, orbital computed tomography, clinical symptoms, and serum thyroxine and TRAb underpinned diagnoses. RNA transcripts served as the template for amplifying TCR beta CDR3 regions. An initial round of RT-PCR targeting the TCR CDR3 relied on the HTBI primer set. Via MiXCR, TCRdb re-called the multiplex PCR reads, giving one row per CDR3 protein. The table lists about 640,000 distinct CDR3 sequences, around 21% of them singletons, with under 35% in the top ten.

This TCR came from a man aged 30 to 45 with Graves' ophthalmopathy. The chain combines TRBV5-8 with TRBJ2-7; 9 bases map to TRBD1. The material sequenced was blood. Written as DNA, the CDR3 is TGTGCCAGCAGCTGGGGGGACAGGGAATCGTACGAGCAGTACTTC. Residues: CASSWGDRESYEQYF.